These 24 T cell receptor beta chains originate from one sample sequenced in a study of glioma-infiltrating T cells. Amplification of TCR alpha and beta CDR3 regions from RNA used iRepertoire nested multiplex PCR. Via MiXCR, TCRdb re-called the multiplex PCR reads, giving one row per CDR3 protein. The repertoire holds 20,000 to 25,000 distinct CDR3 sequences, with around 23% as singletons. Sequencing was carried out using glioma tissue, nonneoplastic brain tissue, or PBMCs (not recorded which). The receptors here all came from a human donor with low-grade glioma or glioblastoma, undergoing nonglioma brain surgery, or in good health (not recorded which).

The gene calls are TRBV7-9 and TRBJ2-3; D may be TRBD1 or TRBD2 (5 bases each). The germline gives CDR1 SEHNR, CDR2 FQNEAQ (reference sequence). V lost 4 bases to trimming and J lost 6 bases, with 8 bases between them. The CDR3 covers 12 residues. In DNA form, the CDR3 reads TGTGCCAGCAGCTGGGGGTTTGATACGCAGTATTTT. Its translation is CASSWGFDTQYF.

In this sample, this clonotype is large. The chain carries TRBV7-9 and TRBJ1-2; D is uncertain. From germline, CDR1 is SEHNR and CDR2 FQNEAQ (reference sequence). The CDR3 runs to 11 residues. The V end lost 8 bases, the J end lost 5 bases, and 9 bases lay between the germline ends. CDR3: CASPAGYGYTF. For the CDR3, the DNA is TGTGCCAGCCCTGCCGGTTATGGCTACACCTTC.

The chain combines TRBV28 with TRBJ1-4; 10 nucleotides agree with TRBD1. With 6 bases clipped from V and 9 bases from J, the junction kept 10 bases outside the gene matches. Germline V CDR1 and CDR2: MDHEN, SYDVKM. The CDR3 spans 15 residues. The CDR3 here is CASSFAGTGAKKLFF. The DNA of the CDR3 is TGTGCCAGCAGCTTTGCCGGGACAGGGGCTAAAAAACTGTTTTTT.

This clonotype is medium-sized. This chain links TRBV24-1 with TRBJ2-1; the match to TRBD1 covers 8 bases. Germline assignment: CDR1 KGHDR and CDR2 SFDVKD. The CDR3 is 12 residues long. The junction had 0 bases not matched to a gene; V was cut back by 9 bases and J by 3 bases. For the CDR3, the DNA is TGTGCCACCGGGACAGGCTACAATGAGCAGTTCTTC. Protein: CATGTGYNEQFF.

This clonotype was detected many times. The chain combines TRBV28 with TRBJ1-2, with D perhaps TRBD1 (5 bases). This CDR3 has 16 amino acids. V was trimmed by 4 bases and J by 3 bases, leaving 18 bases between them. CDR1 MDHEN and CDR2 SYDVKM come from the germline V gene. The CDR3 region has the DNA TGTGCCAGCAGTTCCCTAACCCCGACAGAACACTATGGCTACACCTTC. This sequence encodes CASSSLTPTEHYGYTF.

This rearrangement joins TRBV2 to TRBJ2-3; D might be TRBD1 or TRBD2, each matching 5 bases. Matching the DNA end better, TRBJ2-5 makes the J call doubtful. Germline CDR1 SNHLY, CDR2 FYNNEI. CDR3 length: 13 amino acids. Here the CDR3 reads CARRDRRTETQYF. In nucleotides, the CDR3 is TGTGCCAGAAGGGACCGACGGACAGAGACCCAGTACTTC.

This clonotype occurred a few times. The genes are TRBV3-1 and TRBJ2-3; TRBD2 agrees at 11 bases. Germline assignment: CDR1 LGHDT and CDR2 YNNKEL (reference sequence). J gave up 4 bases and V 3 bases, and 9 bases lay outside the gene matches. There are 17 residues in the CDR3. For the CDR3, the DNA is TGTGCCAGCAGCCACGTAAAACTAGCGGGGGTTGCAGATACGCAGTATTTT. This sequence encodes CASSHVKLAGVADTQYF.

This clonotype was observed at least ten times. The J gene is TRBJ1-4, the V gene TRBV7-2, with TRBD1 as a possible D gene (6 bases). The V gene lost 8 bases and the J gene lost 6 bases, with 16 bases spanning the gap. Germline-derived CDR1 and CDR2 are SGHTA and FQGNSA. The CDR3 length is 14 residues. This CDR3 is CASSRGDVDEKLFF. CDR3 sequence (DNA): TGTGCCAGCTCGAGGGGGGATGTTGATGAAAAACTGTTTTTT.

This clonotype was picked up many times. The chain is built from TRBV28 and TRBJ2-3; D may be TRBD2 (6 bases). In germline, CDR1 is MDHEN, CDR2 SYDVKM. CDR3 length equals 14 residues. Trimming stripped 2 bases from V and 6 bases from J, with 12 bases between. The DNA of the CDR3 is TGTGCCAGCAGTTTAGGGCAGGAGGGCGATACGCAGTATTTT. Its translation is CASSLGQEGDTQYF.

This clonotype has a count of ten or more. The chain is built from TRBV3-1 and TRBJ1-6, with 10 bases identical to TRBD1. The CDR3 runs 17 residues. Germline assignment: CDR1 LGHDT and CDR2 YNNKEL (reference sequence). With V trimmed by 4 bases and J by 10 bases, 13 bases remained unmatched. Here the CDR3 DNA reads TGTGCCAGCAGCCTCCTCCCGGGACAGGGGTTTGGCTCACCCCTCCACTTT. Its protein is CASSLLPGQGFGSPLHF.

This clonotype was seen ten or more times. The J gene is TRBJ1-2, the V gene TRBV6-1; possibly TRBD1 for D (5 bases). V lost 5 bases, J lost 7 bases, and 20 bases lay in between. CDR1 and CDR2 from the germline V gene are MNHNS and SASEGT. The CDR3 spans 15 residues. The CDR3 protein is CASSPGRGVKSGYTF. The CDR3 bases are TGTGCCAGCAGTCCCGGACGGGGGGTGAAATCTGGCTACACCTTC.

This clonotype is categorized as medium-sized. The gene calls are TRBV6-1 and TRBJ2-1, with TRBD1 identical over 7 bases. With 5 bases clipped from V and 6 bases from J, the junction kept 7 bases outside the gene matches. Germline CDR1 is MNHNS and CDR2 is SASEGT. CDR3 length: 14 amino acids. The CDR3 loop reads CASSRRKGANEQFF. In nucleotides, the CDR3 is TGTGCCAGCAGTCGACGGAAGGGGGCCAATGAGCAGTTCTTC.

The CDR3 DNA reads TGTGCCAGCAGCTTTCGACTAGCGGGAGGTGAGAATACGCAGTATTTT. Protein product: CASSFRLAGGENTQYF. The chain is built from TRBV11-2 and TRBJ2-3; TRBD2 matches 13 bases. Germline CDR1 is SGHAT and CDR2 is FQNNGV. The J segment lost 7 bases and the V segment lost 3 bases, leaving 7 bases of the junction unmatched. CDR3 size: 16 residues. Filled out from reference TRBV11-2 and TRBJ2-3, the complete variable domain reads EAGVAQSPRYKIIEKRQSVAFWCNPISGHATLYWYQQILGQGPKLLIQFQNNGVVDDSQLPKDRFSAERLKGVDSTLKIQPAKLEDSAVYLCASSFRLAGGENTQYFGPGTRLTVL.

This clonotype was counted ten times or more. The chain has TRBV6-1 and TRBJ1-1; perhaps TRBD1 as D (5 bases). The CDR3 is 13 residues long. The V end was cut by 7 bases, the J end by 0 bases, with 9 bases between. Germline V gene lookup returns CDR1 MNHNS and CDR2 SASEGT. The CDR3 coding sequence is TGTGCCAGCACCGGGACGTTGAACACTGAAGCTTTCTTT. Translating it yields CASTGTLNTEAFF.

The chain uses TRBV12-3 or TRBV12-4 and TRBJ2-1; D gene uncertain. This CDR3 has 14 amino acids. V lost 5 bases, J lost 10 bases, and 18 bases lay in between. CDR3 in amino acids: CASSPRPGKGEQFF. DNA for the CDR3: TGTGCCAGCAGTCCTAGGCCGGGTAAAGGCGAGCAGTTCTTC.

This clonotype came up many times. Germline and junction disagree at one end, which may indicate a read error. The chain links TRBV7-7 to TRBJ2-7, with a tentative D call TRBD1 (6 bases). CDR1 and CDR2 from the germline V gene are SSHAT and FNYEAQ (reference sequence). The length of the CDR3 is 15 residues. The CDR3 nucleotides are TGTGCTAGCAGCTTAGACCCGACAGGAAACTACGAGCAGTACTTC. Its protein is CASSLDPTGNYEQYF.

This clonotype was recorded many times. This chain connects TRBV20-1 to TRBJ1-1, with 11 bases matching TRBD1. J gave up 1 base and V 3 bases, and 1 base lay outside the gene matches. The CDR3 has 14 residues. Germline V gene lookup returns CDR1 DFQATT and CDR2 SNEGSKA (reference sequence). Here the CDR3 reads CSASGTGGNTEAFF. In DNA form, the CDR3 reads TGCAGTGCTAGTGGGACAGGGGGGAACACTGAAGCTTTCTTT.

This clonotype was seen a few times. The J gene is TRBJ2-3, the V gene TRBV7-8, with D maybe TRBD2 (6 bases). The CDR3 is 17 amino acids. Germline loops: CDR1 SGHVS, CDR2 FQNEAQ. Trimming pared 0 bases from V and 2 bases from J, leaving 15 bases between. CDR3 protein: CASSLAKGAGFTDTQYF. In DNA, the CDR3 is TGTGCCAGCAGCTTAGCGAAGGGTGCGGGATTCACAGATACGCAGTATTTT.

This clonotype was counted many times. This chain joins TRBV20-1 and TRBJ1-2, with unresolved D. Germline lookup yields CDR1 DFQATT and CDR2 SNEGSKA (reference sequence). This CDR3 is built from 16 residues. V lost 0 bases, J lost 5 bases, and 19 bases lay in between. In DNA, the CDR3 is TGCAGTGCTAGAGATGGGGAAATAGGCAGGAGTTATGGCTACACCTTC. Translated, it gives CSARDGEIGRSYGYTF.

To note about this clonotype: A much more abundant neighbour one base away suggests this may be a read error. This chain links TRBV6-2 or TRBV6-3 with TRBJ2-1; D call uncertain. Germline CDR1 and CDR2: MNHEY and SVGEGT. This CDR3 spans 11 amino acids. This CDR3 reads CATSRVYEQFF. Here the CDR3 DNA reads TGTGCCACCAGTAGAGTCTATGAGCAGTTCTTC.

DNA for the CDR3: TGTGCCAGCAGCTTTGGAGCCGAGCAGTACTTC. It translates to CASSFGAEQYF. The chain joins TRBV11-2 to TRBJ2-7; D ambiguous. Trimming took off 3 bases at V and 6 bases at J, with 6 bases between the two ends. This CDR3 has 11 residues. Germline-derived CDR1 and CDR2 are SGHAT and FQNNGV.

This clonotype has ten or more counts. The genes are TRBV2 and TRBJ2-3, with TRBD1 matching over 7 bases. This CDR3 is 15 amino acids long. Looked up from germline, CDR1 is SNHLY and CDR2 is FYNNEI. J lost 0 bases, V lost 5 bases, and 5 bases had no gene match. The CDR3 coding sequence is TGTGCCAGCAGTCTTGGGACAGCCAGCACAGATACGCAGTATTTT. Its protein is CASSLGTASTDTQYF.

The chain couples TRBV2 to TRBJ1-4; D uncertain. Per the germline V gene, CDR1 is SNHLY and CDR2 is FYNNEI. V gave up 4 bases and J gave up 5 bases, with 14 bases separating them. The CDR3 length is 15 residues. The CDR3 loop is CASSAGRPTNEKLFF. CDR3 bases: TGTGCCAGCAGTGCTGGAAGACCGACAAATGAAAAACTGTTTTTT.

This clonotype was seen many times. This chain connects TRBV19 to TRBJ1-5, with D uncertain. Germline V gives CDR1 LNHDA, CDR2 SQIVND (reference sequence). V was trimmed by 7 bases and J by 5 bases, leaving 12 bases between them. The length of the CDR3 is 13 residues. CDR3 residues: CASTAQIHQPQHF. CDR3 coding DNA: TGTGCCAGTACCGCGCAGATTCATCAGCCCCAGCATTTT.